Each of the 31 T cell receptor beta chains below was sequenced from the same sample in a study of T cells in Graves' hyperthyroidism and ophthalmopathy. Regions amplified from RNA transcripts were the TCR beta CDR3 regions. RT-PCR in the first round (using the HTBI primer set) targeted the TCR CDR3. One entry per CDR3 protein results from TCRdb running MiXCR on the multiplex PCR reads. The sample holds 500,000 to 650,000 distinct CDR3 sequences, roughly 14% seen once. Sequenced: blood. The receptors stem from a woman between 50 and 59 years old with Graves' ophthalmopathy.

The V and J genes are TRBV11-2 and TRBJ1-1, with D possibly being TRBD1 (6 bases). Germline CDR1 SGHAT, CDR2 FQNNGV. Trimming took off 3 bases at V and 6 bases at J, with 8 bases between the two ends. The CDR3 length is 12 residues. The CDR3 reads CASSFGQPEAFF. DNA of the CDR3: TGTGCCAGCAGCTTTGGACAGCCTGAAGCTTTCTTT.

This clonotype was observed many times. V gene TRBV5-1 combines with J gene TRBJ1-6; no clear D. V was clipped by 2 bases and J by 2 bases, with 11 bases between them. CDR1 and CDR2 (germline): SGHRS, YFSETQ. This CDR3 contains 16 residues. The CDR3 bases are TGCGCCAGCAGCTTTGGCGGGGAGCCCTATAATTCACCCCTCCACTTT. Protein product: CASSFGGEPYNSPLHF.

This clonotype was seen many times. The rearrangement joins TRBV28 to TRBJ1-2; D is undetermined. The CDR3 consists of 12 residues. Germline V lookup: CDR1 MDHEN, CDR2 SYDVKM. V lost 3 bases and J lost 4, with 6 bases in between. CDR3 amino acids: CASSFEVYGYTF. CDR3 in DNA: TGTGCCAGCAGTTTTGAAGTCTATGGCTACACCTTC.

The table lists this clonotype with many counts. J is TRBJ1-1 and V is TRBV28, with D unresolved. The germline gives CDR1 MDHEN, CDR2 SYDVKM. The CDR3 sequence is 16 residues long. Trimming removed 7 bases at V and 1 base at J, with 19 bases between. DNA for the CDR3: TGTGCCAGCACCCCACCTAATCCCTGGAGGAACACTGAAGCTTTCTTT. Translation gives CASTPPNPWRNTEAFF.

This clonotype has just a few counts. The chain is built from TRBV6-2 or TRBV6-3 and TRBJ2-3, with unresolved D. This CDR3 is 15 amino acids long. V was pared by 2 bases and J by 2 bases, with 11 bases between. Germline loops: CDR1 MNHEY, CDR2 SVGEGT. The CDR3 spells CASSYGTPHTDTQYF. The CDR3 DNA follows: TGTGCCAGCAGTTACGGAACTCCCCACACAGATACGCAGTATTTT.

V usage is TRBV5-4 and J usage is TRBJ1-2; D possibly corresponds to TRBD1 (6 bases). Germline values: CDR1 SGHNT, CDR2 YYREEE (reference sequence). This CDR3 comprises 15 residues. Trimming pared 4 bases from V and 2 bases from J, leaving 15 bases between. This CDR3 reads CASSPQGALNYGYTF. Here the CDR3 DNA reads TGTGCCAGCAGCCCACAGGGAGCACTAAACTATGGCTACACCTTC.

The chain uses TRBV14 and TRBJ2-3, with a tentative D call TRBD2 (6 bases). The V end lost 0 bases, the J end lost 0 bases, and 13 bases lay between the germline ends. CDR3 length: 17 amino acids. The germline gives CDR1 SGHDN, CDR2 FVKESK. The CDR3 region is CASSQEYSGTSTDTQYF. CDR3 coding DNA: TGTGCCAGCAGCCAAGAGTATAGCGGAACTAGCACAGATACGCAGTATTTT.

This clonotype came up many times. The chain couples TRBV7-3 to TRBJ1-2, with D hard to call. Trimming took off 3 bases at V and 1 base at J, with 9 bases between the two ends. The CDR3 is made up of 14 amino acids. Germline CDR1 SGHTA, CDR2 FQGTGA. CDR3: CASSFRRVNYGYTF. In DNA, the CDR3 is TGTGCCAGCAGCTTTCGTAGGGTTAACTATGGCTACACCTTC. The full variable domain, completed using reference TRBV7-3 and TRBJ1-2, is GAGVSQTPSNKVTEKGKYVELRCDPISGHTALYWYRQSLGQGPEFLIYFQGTGAADDSGLPNDRFFAVRPEGSVSTLKIQRTERGDSAVYLCASSFRRVNYGYTFGSGTRLTVV.

This clonotype was counted between two and nine times. The chain is built from TRBV4-3 and TRBJ2-1; 8 positions match TRBD2. V lost 0 bases, J lost 2 bases, and 3 bases stayed unmatched. The CDR3 has 16 amino acids. The V gene's germline CDR1 is LGHNA and CDR2 YSLEER. The CDR3 loop is CASSQDFGGAYNEQFF. CDR3 sequence (DNA): TGCGCCAGCAGCCAAGATTTCGGGGGGGCCTACAATGAGCAGTTCTTC.

The V and J genes are TRBV4-1 and TRBJ2-1, with D possibly TRBD2 on 6 matching bases. Germline V gives CDR1 MGHRA, CDR2 YSYEKL. The V end lost 4 bases, the J end lost 12 bases, and 16 bases lay between the germline ends. This CDR3 is built from 13 residues. The CDR3 spells CASSPSARDLQFF. The CDR3 DNA is TGCGCCAGCAGCCCCTCCGCCCGGGACTTGCAGTTCTTC.

Here the CDR3 reads CASSLMTSGISYEQYF. The CDR3, as DNA: TGTGCCAGCAGCTTGATGACTAGCGGAATATCCTACGAGCAGTACTTC. V usage is TRBV5-6 and J usage is TRBJ2-7; 9 nucleotides align to TRBD2. Germline V gene sequence: CDR1 SGHDT, CDR2 YYEEEE. V was clipped by 1 base and J by 1 base; unmatched bases: 6. This CDR3 is 16 amino acids long.

Notes on this clonotype: This may be a read error: a much more frequent sequence differs by one nucleotide. The V gene is TRBV30, the J gene TRBJ2-1, with D unclear. Between the trimmed V and J ends, which lost 0 bases and 6 bases, there was a span of 6 bases. This CDR3 is built from 12 residues. From germline, CDR1 is GTSNPN and CDR2 SVGIG (reference sequence). Here the CDR3 reads CAWSVAINEQFF. The CDR3 coding sequence is TGTGCCTGGAGTGTAGCTATCAATGAGCAGTTCTTC.

This clonotype was seen repeatedly, ten times or more. V gene TRBV7-2 combines with J gene TRBJ2-7; no clear D. The CDR3 length is 15 residues. CDR1 and CDR2 from the germline V gene are SGHTA and FQGNSA. V lost 5 bases, J lost 0 bases, and 14 bases lay in between. CDR3 coding DNA: TGTGCCAGCAGCGCAAGACGGATTAGCTCCTACGAGCAGTACTTC. As protein: CASSARRISSYEQYF.

For this clonotype: Its ends do not fully match the called genes, so a read error is possible. The chain couples TRBV7-9 to TRBJ1-4, with D perhaps TRBD1 (5 bases). The CDR3 runs 15 residues. Looked up from germline, CDR1 is SEHNR and CDR2 is FQNEAQ (reference sequence). The CDR3 DNA follows: TGTGCCATCAGCCCAACCGGGACGAAGAGTGAAAAACTGTTTTTT. Its translation is CAISPTGTKSEKLFF.

The sample holds a few counts of this clonotype. The V and J genes are TRBV29-1 and TRBJ2-1, with TRBD1 matching 12 bases. This CDR3 has 15 residues. The junction had 9 bases not matched to a gene; V was cut back by 2 bases and J by 10 bases. CDR1 SQVTM and CDR2 ANQGSEA come from the germline V gene. The CDR3 DNA reads TGCAGCGTTGAAACTCCGGGACAGGGGGCAGAGGAGCAGTTCTTC. Residues: CSVETPGQGAEEQFF.

This clonotype appeared many times. The rearrangement uses TRBV30 and TRBJ2-2; D uncertain. This CDR3 is built from 14 residues. Deletions cut 0 bases from V and 3 bases from J, with 8 bases between. Per the germline V gene, CDR1 is GTSNPN and CDR2 is SVGIG (reference sequence). The CDR3 reads CAWSVLGYTGELFF. In nucleotides, the CDR3 is TGTGCCTGGAGTGTATTAGGGTACACCGGGGAGCTGTTTTTT. The full variable domain, in which reference TRBV30 and TRBJ2-2 provide the parts outside the CDR3, is SQTIHQWPATLVQPVGSPLSLECTVEGTSNPNLYWYRQAAGRGLQLLFYSVGIGQISSEVPQNLSASRPQDRQFILSSKKLLLSDSGFYLCAWSVLGYTGELFFGEGSRLTVL.

This clonotype was observed a single time. J is TRBJ2-1 and V is TRBV20-1; 10 nucleotides align to TRBD2. The CDR3 has 16 residues. CDR1 and CDR2 (germline): DFQATT, SNEGSKA (reference sequence). Losses at the gene ends were 8 bases for V and 0 bases for J; bases not matched to a gene: 10. The CDR3 DNA follows: TGCAGTTCCCAAGTAGCGGGAGGATCCTCCTACAATGAGCAGTTCTTC. This translates into CSSQVAGGSSYNEQFF.

This clonotype has a handful of counts. The J gene is TRBJ1-3, the V gene TRBV20-1; TRBD1 might be the D (6 bases). The CDR3 contains 15 residues. Deletions cut 1 base from V and 2 bases from J, with 12 bases between. Per the germline V gene, CDR1 is DFQATT and CDR2 is SNEGSKA (reference sequence). CDR3 protein: CSARVTGTPGNTIYF. Here the CDR3 DNA reads TGCAGTGCTAGAGTTACAGGGACTCCTGGAAACACCATATATTTT.

This clonotype was seen a few times. The chain couples TRBV19 to TRBJ2-1; 9 bases map to TRBD2. The V segment lost 2 bases and the J segment 1 base; nucleotides outside the gene matches: 3. This CDR3 has 16 amino acids. CDR1 is LNHDA, CDR2 SQIVND, per germline (reference sequence). The CDR3 spells CASSILAGTSYNEQFF. Written as DNA, the CDR3 is TGTGCCAGTAGTATACTAGCGGGAACATCCTACAATGAGCAGTTCTTC.

There are many counts of this clonotype. The CDR3 protein is CASSPRTGYYEQYF. CDR3 coding DNA: TGTGCCAGCTCACCTCGGACAGGTTACTACGAGCAGTACTTC. This chain uses TRBV18 with TRBJ2-7; 7 bases are a match to TRBD1. CDR3 size: 14 residues. The J segment lost 3 bases and the V segment lost 3 bases, leaving 5 bases of the junction unmatched. CDR1 and CDR2 (germline): KGHSH, LQKENI. Full variable domain (rest looked up from reference TRBV18 and TRBJ2-7): NAGVMQNPRHLVRRRGQEARLRCSPMKGHSHVYWYRQLPEEGLKFMVYLQKENIIDESGMPKERFSAEFPKEGPSILRIQQVVRGDSAAYFCASSPRTGYYEQYFGPGTRLTVT.

In this sample, this clonotype turned up many times. The V call is TRBV20-1, the J call TRBJ1-2, with no clear D. There are 13 residues in the CDR3. CDR1 DFQATT and CDR2 SNEGSKA come from the germline V gene (reference sequence). V shed 0 bases and J shed 4 bases, with 9 bases lying between them. The CDR3 bases are TGCAGTGCTAGAGATATCGCCAGCTATGGCTACACCTTC. Translation gives CSARDIASYGYTF.

The chain links TRBV10-3 to TRBJ2-3; 11 bases agree with TRBD2. V was clipped by 3 bases and J by 3 bases; unmatched bases: 5. There are 16 residues in the CDR3. Germline V gene lookup returns CDR1 ENHRY and CDR2 SYGVKD. The CDR3 here is CAISEGLAGSTDTQYF. CDR3 coding DNA: TGTGCCATCAGTGAAGGACTAGCGGGTAGTACAGATACGCAGTATTTT.

This clonotype was seen at least ten times. This rearrangement joins TRBV28 to TRBJ2-7; the D gene is possibly TRBD2 (6 bases). CDR1 and CDR2 (germline): MDHEN, SYDVKM. The CDR3 is 13 residues long. With 8 bases removed from V and 3 bases from J, the gap between germline ends came to 14 bases. CDR3 residues: CASSGTHNYEQYF. The DNA for the CDR3 is TGTGCCAGCTCCGGGACTCATAACTACGAGCAGTACTTC.

This clonotype was found once. The chain links TRBV2 to TRBJ1-5; unclear D gene. V lost 3 bases to trimming and J lost 6 bases, with 6 bases between them. This CDR3 has 12 amino acids. CDR1 is SNHLY, CDR2 FYNNEI, per germline. The CDR3 DNA reads TGTGCCAGCAGTGACGAGGCTCAGCCCCAGCATTTT. It specifies CASSDEAQPQHF. Full variable domain (missing parts from reference TRBV2 and TRBJ1-5): EPEVTQTPSHQVTQMGQEVILRCVPISNHLYFYWYRQILGQKVEFLVSFYNNEISEKSEIFDDQFSVERPDGSNFTLKIRSTKLEDSAMYFCASSDEAQPQHFGDGTRLSIL.

CDR3 DNA sequence: TGTGCCAGCAGTGCTCGGCCCGATGAGCAGTTCTTC. It specifies CASSARPDEQFF. The J gene is TRBJ2-1, the V gene TRBV12-3 or TRBV12-4, with unresolved D. The CDR3 contains 12 residues. V lost 5 bases, J lost 8 bases, and 10 bases lay in between.

The table lists this clonotype with many counts. The chain joins TRBV28 to TRBJ2-7; 8 nucleotides agree with TRBD2. The CDR3 contains 16 residues. Germline assignment: CDR1 MDHEN and CDR2 SYDVKM. J was trimmed by 4 bases and V by 6 bases; bases with no gene match: 14. CDR3 sequence reads: CASRARGGAARYEQYF. CDR3 sequence (DNA): TGTGCCAGCAGGGCCCGGGGGGGGGCGGCCCGTTACGAGCAGTACTTC.

In its sample, this clonotype was seen many times. The chain carries TRBV6-1 and TRBJ2-3; either TRBD1 or TRBD2 may supply D (6 bases each). The CDR3 has 18 residues. Germline CDR1 and CDR2: MNHNS and SASEGT. V shed 2 bases and J shed 5 bases, with 23 bases lying between them. DNA for the CDR3: TGTGCCAGCAGTGAAAGTTTGTTAGGGGGGTTAGGGAGAGATACGCAGTATTTT. It is translated as CASSESLLGGLGRDTQYF.

This clonotype has ten or more counts. The chain recombines TRBV28 with TRBJ2-3; D is possibly TRBD2 (7 bases). CDR1 is MDHEN, CDR2 SYDVKM, per germline. There are 18 residues in the CDR3. Trimming removed 3 bases from V and 5 bases from J, with 24 bases in between. CDR3 nucleotide sequence: TGTGCCAGCAGTTTCCAACTGGGCGGGGGCTCGGCTGGAGATACGCAGTATTTT. Translating it yields CASSFQLGGGSAGDTQYF.

This clonotype was seen repeatedly, ten times or more. J is TRBJ1-1 and V is TRBV18; 9 bases map to TRBD1. J lost 2 bases, V lost 4 bases, and 5 bases had no gene match. The CDR3 extends over 15 amino acids. CDR1 is KGHSH, CDR2 LQKENI, per germline. CDR3 nucleotides: TGTGCCAGCTCACAAGGAACAGGGGGCAACACTGAAGCTTTCTTT. It is translated as CASSQGTGGNTEAFF.

This clonotype was seen repeatedly, ten times or more. The rearrangement uses TRBV28 and TRBJ2-7; 7 bases match TRBD1. Per the germline V gene, CDR1 is MDHEN and CDR2 is SYDVKM. The CDR3 spans 19 residues. With 6 bases clipped from V and 2 bases from J, the junction kept 22 bases outside the gene matches. The CDR3: CASRAKQFMARDSAYEQYF. The CDR3 DNA is TGTGCCAGCAGAGCAAAGCAGTTTATGGCCAGGGACAGTGCCTACGAGCAGTACTTC. Full variable domain (outside the CDR3, taken from reference TRBV28 and TRBJ2-7): DVKVTQSSRYLVKRTGEKVFLECVQDMDHENMFWYRQDPGLGLRLIYFSYDVKMKEKGDIPEGYSVSREKKERFSLILESASTNQTSMYLCASRAKQFMARDSAYEQYFGPGTRLTVT.

This clonotype has just a few counts. The CDR3 DNA sequence: TGTGCCACCAGCAGCTTCCCCAATGAAAAACTGTTTTTT. Translated, it gives CATSSFPNEKLFF. The chain recombines TRBV15 with TRBJ1-4; D call uncertain. Per germline, CDR1 LNHNV and CDR2 YYDKDF (reference sequence). The CDR3 is 13 amino acids. Trimming removed 3 bases from V and 5 bases from J, with 7 bases in between.